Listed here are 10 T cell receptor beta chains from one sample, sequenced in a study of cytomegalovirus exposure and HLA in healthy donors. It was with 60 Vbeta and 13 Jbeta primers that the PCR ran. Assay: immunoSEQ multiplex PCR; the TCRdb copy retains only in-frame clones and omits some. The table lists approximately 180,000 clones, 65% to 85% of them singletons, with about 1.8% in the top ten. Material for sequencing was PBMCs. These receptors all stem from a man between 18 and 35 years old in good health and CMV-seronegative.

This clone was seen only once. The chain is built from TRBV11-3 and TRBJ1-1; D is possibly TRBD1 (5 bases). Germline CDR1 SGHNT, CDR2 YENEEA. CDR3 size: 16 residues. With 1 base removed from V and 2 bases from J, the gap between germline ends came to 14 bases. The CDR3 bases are TGTGCCAGCAGCTTAGCGACACCCGGGGGTAACACTGAAGCTTTCTTT. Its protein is CASSLATPGGNTEAFF.

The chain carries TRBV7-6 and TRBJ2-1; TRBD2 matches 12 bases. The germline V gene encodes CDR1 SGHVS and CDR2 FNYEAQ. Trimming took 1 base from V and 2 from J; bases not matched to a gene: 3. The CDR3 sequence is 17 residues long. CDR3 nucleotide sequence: TGTGCCAGCAGCTTAGGACTAGCGGGAGATCCCTACAATGAGCAGTTCTTC. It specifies CASSLGLAGDPYNEQFF.

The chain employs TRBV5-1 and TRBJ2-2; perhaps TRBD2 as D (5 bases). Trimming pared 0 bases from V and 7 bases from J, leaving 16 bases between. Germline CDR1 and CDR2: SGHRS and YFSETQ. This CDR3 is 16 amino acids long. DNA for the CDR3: TGCGCCAGCAGCTTGGGGGATGGTGGAGGAAGCGGGGAGCTGTTTTTT. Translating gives CASSLGDGGGSGELFF. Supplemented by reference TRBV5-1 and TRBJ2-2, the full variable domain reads KAGVTQTPRYLIKTRGQQVTLSCSPISGHRSVSWYQQTPGQGLQFLFEYFSETQRNKGNFPGRFSGRQFSNSRSEMNVSTLELGDSALYLCASSLGDGGGSGELFFGEGSRLTVL.

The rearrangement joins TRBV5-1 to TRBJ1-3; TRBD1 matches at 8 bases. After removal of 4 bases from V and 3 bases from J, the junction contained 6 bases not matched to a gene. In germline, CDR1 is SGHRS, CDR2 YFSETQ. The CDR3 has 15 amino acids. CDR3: CASSTQGARGNTIYF. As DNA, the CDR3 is TGCGCCAGCAGCACCCAGGGGGCCCGTGGAAACACCATATATTTT.

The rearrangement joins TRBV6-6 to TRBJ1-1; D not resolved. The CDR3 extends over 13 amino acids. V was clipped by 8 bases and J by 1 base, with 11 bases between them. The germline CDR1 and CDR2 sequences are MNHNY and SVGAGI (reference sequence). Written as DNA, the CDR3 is TGTGCCAGCGGCGGACTTACGAACACTGAAGCTTTCTTT. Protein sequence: CASGGLTNTEAFF.

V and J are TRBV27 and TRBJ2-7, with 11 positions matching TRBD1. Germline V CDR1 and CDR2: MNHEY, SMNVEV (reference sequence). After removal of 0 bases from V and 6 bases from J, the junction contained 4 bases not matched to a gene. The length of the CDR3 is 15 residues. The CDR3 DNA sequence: TGTGCCAGCAGTTTATCACGCGGGACAGGGGGCGAGCAGTACTTC. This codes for CASSLSRGTGGEQYF.

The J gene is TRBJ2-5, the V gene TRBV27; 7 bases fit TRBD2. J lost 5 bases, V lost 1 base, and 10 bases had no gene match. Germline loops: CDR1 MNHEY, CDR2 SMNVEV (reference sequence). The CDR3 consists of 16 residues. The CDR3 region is CASSLLGGRAEETQYF. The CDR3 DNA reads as TGTGCCAGCAGTTTATTGGGGGGGAGGGCTGAGGAGACCCAGTACTTC.

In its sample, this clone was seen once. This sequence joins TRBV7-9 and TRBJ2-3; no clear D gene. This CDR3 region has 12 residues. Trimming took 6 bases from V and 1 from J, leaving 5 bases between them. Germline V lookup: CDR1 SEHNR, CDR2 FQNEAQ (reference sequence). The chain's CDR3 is CASRAGTDTQYF. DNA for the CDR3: TGTGCCAGCAGGGCAGGCACAGATACGCAGTATTTT.

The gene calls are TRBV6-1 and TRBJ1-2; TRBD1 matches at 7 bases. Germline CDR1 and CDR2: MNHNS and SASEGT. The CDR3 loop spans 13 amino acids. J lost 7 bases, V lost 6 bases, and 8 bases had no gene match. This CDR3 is CASRETGRLGYTF. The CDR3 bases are TGTGCCAGCAGAGAGACAGGGCGACTTGGCTACACCTTC.

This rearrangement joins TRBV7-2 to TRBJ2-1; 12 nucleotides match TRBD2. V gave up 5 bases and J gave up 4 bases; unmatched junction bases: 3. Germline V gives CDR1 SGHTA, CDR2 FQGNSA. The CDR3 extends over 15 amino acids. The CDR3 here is CASSLLAGGYNEQFF. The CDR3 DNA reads TGTGCCAGCAGCCTACTAGCGGGGGGTTACAATGAGCAGTTCTTC.